This entry describes one T cell receptor (beta chain). Here immunoSEQ multiplex PCR was the method, and the copy in TCRdb shows in-frame clones only, minus some. The sample lists approximately 91,000 clones; over 75% were seen once. These data originate in a study of blood T cell repertoires in COVID-19. In the study overall: PBMCs, B-cell-depleted T cells, or T cells were the source of the cDNA or gDNA that made up the material.

The ends were cut back, 1 base at V and 0 bases at J, with 9 bases in the middle. Looked up from germline, CDR1 is KGHSH and CDR2 is LQKENI. This CDR3 spans 16 amino acids. Sample: peripheral blood. This TCR was sampled from a man between 65 and 79 years old with acute or convalescent COVID-19. The rearrangement uses TRBV18 and TRBJ2-2, with D possibly matching TRBD2 (6 bases). The CDR3 DNA reads TGTGCCAGCTCACCACTTGCGGGAACGAACACCGGGGAGCTGTTTTTT. It yields the protein CASSPLAGTNTGELFF.